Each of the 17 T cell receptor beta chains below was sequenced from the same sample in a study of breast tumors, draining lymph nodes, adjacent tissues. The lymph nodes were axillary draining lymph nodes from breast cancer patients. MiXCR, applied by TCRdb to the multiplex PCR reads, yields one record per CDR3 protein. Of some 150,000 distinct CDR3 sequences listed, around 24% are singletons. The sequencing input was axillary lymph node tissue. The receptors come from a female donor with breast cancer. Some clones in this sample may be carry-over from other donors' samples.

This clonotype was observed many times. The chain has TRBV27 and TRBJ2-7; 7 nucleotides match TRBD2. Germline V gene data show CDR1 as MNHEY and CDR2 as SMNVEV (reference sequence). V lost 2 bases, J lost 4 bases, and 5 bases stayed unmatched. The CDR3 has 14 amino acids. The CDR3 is CASSLNSGSYEQYF. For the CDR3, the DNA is TGTGCCAGCAGTTTAAATAGCGGGTCGTACGAGCAGTACTTC.

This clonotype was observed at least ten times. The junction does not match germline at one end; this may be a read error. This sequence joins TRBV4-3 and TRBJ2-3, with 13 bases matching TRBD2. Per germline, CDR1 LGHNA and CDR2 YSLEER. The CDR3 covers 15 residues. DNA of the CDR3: TGCGCCAGCAGACAAGGACTAGCGGGAGCAGATACGCAGTATTTT. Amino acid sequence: CASRQGLAGADTQYF.

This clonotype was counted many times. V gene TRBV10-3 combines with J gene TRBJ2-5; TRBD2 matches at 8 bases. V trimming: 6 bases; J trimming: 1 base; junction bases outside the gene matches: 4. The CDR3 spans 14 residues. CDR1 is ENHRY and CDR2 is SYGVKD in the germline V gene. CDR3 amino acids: CAIREGLVQETQYF. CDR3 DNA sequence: TGTGCCATCAGAGAGGGACTAGTCCAAGAGACCCAGTACTTC.

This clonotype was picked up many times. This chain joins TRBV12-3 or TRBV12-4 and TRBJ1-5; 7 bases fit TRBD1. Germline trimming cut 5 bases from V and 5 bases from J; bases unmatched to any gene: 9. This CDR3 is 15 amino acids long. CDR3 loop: CASSLQGVWDQPQHF. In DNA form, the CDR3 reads TGTGCCAGCAGTCTTCAGGGGGTTTGGGATCAGCCCCAGCATTTT.

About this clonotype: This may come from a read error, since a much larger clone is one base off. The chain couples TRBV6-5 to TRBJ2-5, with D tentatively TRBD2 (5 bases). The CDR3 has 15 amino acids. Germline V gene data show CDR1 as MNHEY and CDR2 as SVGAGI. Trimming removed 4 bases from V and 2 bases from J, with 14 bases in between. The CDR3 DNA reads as TGTGCCAGCAGTTGCCCCCCGGGGATACAAGAGACCCAGTACTTC. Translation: CASSCPPGIQETQYF.

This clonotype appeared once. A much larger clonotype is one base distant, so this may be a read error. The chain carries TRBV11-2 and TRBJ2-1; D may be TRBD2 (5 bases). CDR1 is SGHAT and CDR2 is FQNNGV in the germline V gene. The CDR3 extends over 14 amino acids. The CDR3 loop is CTSSPQLGSIGQFF. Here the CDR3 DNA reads TGTACCAGCAGCCCCCAGTTGGGGAGCATAGGGCAGTTCTTC.

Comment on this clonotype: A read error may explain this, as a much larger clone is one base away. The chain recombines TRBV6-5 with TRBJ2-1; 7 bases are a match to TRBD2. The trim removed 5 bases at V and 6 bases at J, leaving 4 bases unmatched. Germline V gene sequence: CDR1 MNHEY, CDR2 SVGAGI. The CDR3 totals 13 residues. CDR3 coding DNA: TGTGCCAGCAGTAACGGGGAGGGCAATGAGCAGTTCTTC. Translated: CASSNGEGNEQFF.

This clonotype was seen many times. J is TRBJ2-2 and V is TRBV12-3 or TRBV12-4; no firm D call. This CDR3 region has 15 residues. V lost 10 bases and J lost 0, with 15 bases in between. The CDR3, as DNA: TGTGCCACCACCCTAGGACCGCCGAACACCGGGGAGCTGTTTTTT. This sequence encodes CATTLGPPNTGELFF.

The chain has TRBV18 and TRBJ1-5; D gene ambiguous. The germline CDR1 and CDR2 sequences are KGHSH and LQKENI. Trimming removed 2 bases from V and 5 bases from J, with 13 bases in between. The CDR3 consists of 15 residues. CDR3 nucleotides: TGTGCCAGCTCACCATATCAAGGGAAGGATCAGCCCCAGCATTTT. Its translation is CASSPYQGKDQPQHF.

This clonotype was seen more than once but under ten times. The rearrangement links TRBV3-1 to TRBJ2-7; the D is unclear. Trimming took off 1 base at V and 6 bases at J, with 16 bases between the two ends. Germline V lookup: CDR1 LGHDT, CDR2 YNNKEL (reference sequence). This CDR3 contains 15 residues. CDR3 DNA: TGTGCCAGCAGCCAAGTTTTACGGCCAGTCTCCGAGCAGTACTTC. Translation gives CASSQVLRPVSEQYF.

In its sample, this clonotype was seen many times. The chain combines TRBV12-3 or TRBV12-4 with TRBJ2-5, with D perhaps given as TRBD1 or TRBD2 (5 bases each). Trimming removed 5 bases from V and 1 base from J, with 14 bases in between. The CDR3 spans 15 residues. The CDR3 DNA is TGTGCCAGCAGTCCCCTCGGGACGCTCCAAGAGACCCAGTACTTC. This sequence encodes CASSPLGTLQETQYF.

CDR3: CASSLGHGGANVLTF. CDR3 bases: TGCGCCAGCAGCTTGGGACACGGCGGGGCCAACGTCCTGACTTTC. The V and J genes are TRBV5-1 and TRBJ2-6; D gene uncertain. The germline CDR1 and CDR2 sequences are SGHRS and YFSETQ. V lost 0 bases, J lost 4 bases, and 8 bases lay in between. The CDR3 contains 15 residues.

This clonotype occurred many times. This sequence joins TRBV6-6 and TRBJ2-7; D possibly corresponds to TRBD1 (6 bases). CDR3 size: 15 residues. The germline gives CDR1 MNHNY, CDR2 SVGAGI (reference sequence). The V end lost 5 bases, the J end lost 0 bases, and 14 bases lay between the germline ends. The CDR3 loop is CASSPRQASSYEQYF. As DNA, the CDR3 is TGTGCCAGCAGTCCCCGACAGGCGAGCTCCTACGAGCAGTACTTC.

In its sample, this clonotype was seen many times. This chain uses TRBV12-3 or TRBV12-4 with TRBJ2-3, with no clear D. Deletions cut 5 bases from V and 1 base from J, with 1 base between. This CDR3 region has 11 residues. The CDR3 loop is CASSRTDTQYF. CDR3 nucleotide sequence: TGTGCCAGCAGTCGCACAGATACGCAGTATTTT.

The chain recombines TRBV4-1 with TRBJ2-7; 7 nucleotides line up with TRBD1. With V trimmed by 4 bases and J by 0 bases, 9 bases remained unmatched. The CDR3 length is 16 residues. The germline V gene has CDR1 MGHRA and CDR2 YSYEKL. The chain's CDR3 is CASSRQAGGSSYEQYF. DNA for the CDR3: TGCGCCAGCAGCCGCCAGGCAGGGGGAAGCTCCTACGAGCAGTACTTC.

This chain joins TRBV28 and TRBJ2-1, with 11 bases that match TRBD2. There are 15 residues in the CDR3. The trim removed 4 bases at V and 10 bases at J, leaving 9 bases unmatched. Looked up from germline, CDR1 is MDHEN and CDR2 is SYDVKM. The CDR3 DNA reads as TGTGCCAGCAGTTCACCCGGGACTAGCGGTCGCGAGCAGTTCTTC. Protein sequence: CASSSPGTSGREQFF.

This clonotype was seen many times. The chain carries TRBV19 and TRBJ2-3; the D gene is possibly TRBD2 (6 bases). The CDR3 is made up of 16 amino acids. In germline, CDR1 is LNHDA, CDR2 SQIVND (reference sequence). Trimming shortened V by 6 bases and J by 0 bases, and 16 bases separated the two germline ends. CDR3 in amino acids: CASSFGPGLSTDTQYF. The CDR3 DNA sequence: TGTGCCAGTAGCTTTGGCCCGGGACTCAGCACAGATACGCAGTATTTT.